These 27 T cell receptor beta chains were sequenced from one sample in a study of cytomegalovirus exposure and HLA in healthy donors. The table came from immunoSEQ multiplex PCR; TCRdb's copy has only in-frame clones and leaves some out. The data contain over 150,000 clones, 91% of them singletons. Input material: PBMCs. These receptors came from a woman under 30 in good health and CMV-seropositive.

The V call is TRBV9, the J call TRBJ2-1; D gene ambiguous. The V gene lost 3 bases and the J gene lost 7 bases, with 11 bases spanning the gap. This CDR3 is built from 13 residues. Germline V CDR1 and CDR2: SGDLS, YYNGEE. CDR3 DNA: TGTGCCAGCAGCGCGTCGGTGTTGAATGAGCAGTTCTTC. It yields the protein CASSASVLNEQFF.

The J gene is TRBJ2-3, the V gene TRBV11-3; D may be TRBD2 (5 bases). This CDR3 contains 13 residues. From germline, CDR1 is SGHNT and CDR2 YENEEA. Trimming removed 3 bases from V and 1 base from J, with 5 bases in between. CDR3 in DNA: TGTGCCAGCAGCTTCGGGGGCACAGATACGCAGTATTTT. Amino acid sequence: CASSFGGTDTQYF.

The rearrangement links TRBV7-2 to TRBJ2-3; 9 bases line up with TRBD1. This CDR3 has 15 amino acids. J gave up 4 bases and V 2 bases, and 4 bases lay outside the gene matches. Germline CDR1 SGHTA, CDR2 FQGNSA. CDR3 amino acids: CASSLLGQGSDTQYF. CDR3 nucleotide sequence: TGTGCCAGCAGCTTACTGGGACAGGGATCAGATACGCAGTATTTT.

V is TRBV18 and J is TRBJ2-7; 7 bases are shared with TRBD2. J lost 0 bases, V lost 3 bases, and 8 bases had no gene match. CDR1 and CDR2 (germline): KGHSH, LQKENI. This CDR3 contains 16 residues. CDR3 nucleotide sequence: TGTGCCAGCTCACCTAGCCCCAGGGACTACTCCTACGAGCAGTACTTC. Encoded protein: CASSPSPRDYSYEQYF.

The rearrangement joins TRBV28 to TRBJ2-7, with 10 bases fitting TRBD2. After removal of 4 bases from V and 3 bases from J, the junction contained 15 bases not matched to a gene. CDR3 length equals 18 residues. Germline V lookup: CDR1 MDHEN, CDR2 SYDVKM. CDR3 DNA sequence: TGTGCCAGCAGTTGGGGAGCGGGAGGGCCTGCAGGTAGCTACGAGCAGTACTTC. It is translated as CASSWGAGGPAGSYEQYF.

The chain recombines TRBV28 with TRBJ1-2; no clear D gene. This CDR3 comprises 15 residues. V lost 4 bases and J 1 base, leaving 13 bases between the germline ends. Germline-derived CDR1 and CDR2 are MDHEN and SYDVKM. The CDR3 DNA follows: TGTGCCAGCAGTTCTCCTGACCGGGATAACTATGGCTACACCTTC. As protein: CASSSPDRDNYGYTF.

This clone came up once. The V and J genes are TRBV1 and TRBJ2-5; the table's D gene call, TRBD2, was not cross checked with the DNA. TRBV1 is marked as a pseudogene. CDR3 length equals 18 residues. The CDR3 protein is CTSSQETEREGPQETQYF. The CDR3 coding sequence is TGCACCAGCAGCCAAGAGACCGAGCGGGAGGGCCCCCAAGAGACCCAGTACTTC.

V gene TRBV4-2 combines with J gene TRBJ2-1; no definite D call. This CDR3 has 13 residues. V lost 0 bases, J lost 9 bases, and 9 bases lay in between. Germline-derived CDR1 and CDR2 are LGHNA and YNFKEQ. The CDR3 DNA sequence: TGTGCCAGCAGCCAAGACGCGTTTGGTGAGCAGTTCTTC. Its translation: CASSQDAFGEQFF.

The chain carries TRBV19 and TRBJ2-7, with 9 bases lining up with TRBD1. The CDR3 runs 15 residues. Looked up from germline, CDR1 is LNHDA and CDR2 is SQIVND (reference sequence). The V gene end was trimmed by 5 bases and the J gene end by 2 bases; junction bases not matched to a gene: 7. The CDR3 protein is CASSATGQGAYEQYF. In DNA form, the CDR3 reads TGTGCCAGTAGTGCCACGGGACAGGGAGCCTACGAGCAGTACTTC. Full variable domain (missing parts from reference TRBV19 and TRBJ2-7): DGGITQSPKYLFRKEGQNVTLSCEQNLNHDAMYWYRQDPGQGLRLIYYSQIVNDFQKGDIAEGYSVSREKKESFPLTVTSAQKNPTAFYLCASSATGQGAYEQYFGPGTRLTVT.

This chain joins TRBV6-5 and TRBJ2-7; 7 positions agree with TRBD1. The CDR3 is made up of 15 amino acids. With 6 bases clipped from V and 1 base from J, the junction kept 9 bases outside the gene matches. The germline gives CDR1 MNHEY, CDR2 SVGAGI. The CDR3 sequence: CASRWEQGHSYEQYF. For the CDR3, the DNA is TGTGCCAGCAGGTGGGAACAGGGGCATTCCTACGAGCAGTACTTC.

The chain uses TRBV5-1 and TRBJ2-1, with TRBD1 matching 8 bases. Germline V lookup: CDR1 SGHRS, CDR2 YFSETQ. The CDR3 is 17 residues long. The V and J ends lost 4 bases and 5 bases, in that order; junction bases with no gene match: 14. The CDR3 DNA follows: TGCGCCAGCAGCAGCTCCGGACAGGGTTGGCTCAACAATGAGCAGTTCTTC. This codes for CASSSSGQGWLNNEQFF.

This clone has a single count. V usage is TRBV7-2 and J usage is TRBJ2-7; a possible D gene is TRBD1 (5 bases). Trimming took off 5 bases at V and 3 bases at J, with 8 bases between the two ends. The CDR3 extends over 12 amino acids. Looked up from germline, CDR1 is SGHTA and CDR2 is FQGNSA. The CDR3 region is CASSLTGYEQYF. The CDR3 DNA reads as TGTGCCAGCAGCCTAACAGGCTACGAGCAGTACTTC.

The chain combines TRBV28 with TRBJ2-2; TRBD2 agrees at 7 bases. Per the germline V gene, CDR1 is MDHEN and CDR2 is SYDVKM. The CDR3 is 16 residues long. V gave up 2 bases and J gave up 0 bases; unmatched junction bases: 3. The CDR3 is CASSLGGGANTGELFF. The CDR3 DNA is TGTGCCAGCAGTTTAGGTGGGGGGGCGAACACCGGGGAGCTGTTTTTT.

This chain's CDR3 is CASSPRDRVTYPSGANVLTF. The CDR3 region has the DNA TGTGCCAGCAGTCCCAGGGACAGGGTCACTTATCCCTCTGGGGCCAACGTCCTGACTTTC. V usage is TRBV28 and J usage is TRBJ2-6, with 9 bases aligning to TRBD1. Trimming cost V 5 bases and J 0 bases; bases outside gene matches: 14. CDR1 and CDR2 (germline): MDHEN, SYDVKM. The CDR3 sequence is 20 residues long.

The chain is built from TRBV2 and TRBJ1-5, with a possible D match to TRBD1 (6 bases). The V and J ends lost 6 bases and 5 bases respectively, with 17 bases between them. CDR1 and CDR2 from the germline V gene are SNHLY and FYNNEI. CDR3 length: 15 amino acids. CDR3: CASRPQGLQDQPQHF. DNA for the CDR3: TGTGCCAGCAGGCCCCAGGGGCTGCAAGATCAGCCCCAGCATTTT. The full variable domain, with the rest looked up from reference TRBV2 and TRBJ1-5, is EPEVTQTPSHQVTQMGQEVILRCVPISNHLYFYWYRQILGQKVEFLVSFYNNEISEKSEIFDDQFSVERPDGSNFTLKIRSTKLEDSAMYFCASRPQGLQDQPQHFGDGTRLSIL.

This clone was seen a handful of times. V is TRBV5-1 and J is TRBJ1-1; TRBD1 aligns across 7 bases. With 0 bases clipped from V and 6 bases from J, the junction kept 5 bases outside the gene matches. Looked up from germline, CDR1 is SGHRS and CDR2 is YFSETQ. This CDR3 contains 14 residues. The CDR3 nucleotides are TGCGCCAGCAGCTTGGACAGGGGATACGCTGAAGCTTTCTTT. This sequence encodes CASSLDRGYAEAFF.

DNA for the CDR3: TGCGCCAGCAGTCCTCGTGACTTCAACTATGGCTACACCTTC. This encodes CASSPRDFNYGYTF. The chain combines TRBV5-1 with TRBJ1-2; no clear D. Germline CDR1 is SGHRS and CDR2 is YFSETQ. CDR3 length: 14 amino acids. V was pared by 5 bases and J by 2 bases, with 13 bases between.

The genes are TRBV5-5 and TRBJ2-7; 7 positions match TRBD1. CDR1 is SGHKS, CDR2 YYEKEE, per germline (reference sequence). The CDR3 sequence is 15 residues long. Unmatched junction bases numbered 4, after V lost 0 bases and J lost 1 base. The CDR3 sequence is CASSLVTGESYEQYF. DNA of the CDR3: TGTGCCAGCAGCTTGGTAACAGGGGAGTCCTACGAGCAGTACTTC.

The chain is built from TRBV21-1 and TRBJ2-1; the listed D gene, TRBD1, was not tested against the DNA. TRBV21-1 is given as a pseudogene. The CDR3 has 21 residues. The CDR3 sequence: CASSNSVGTAAIRPIYNEQFF. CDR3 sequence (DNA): TGTGCCAGCAGCAATTCAGTGGGGACAGCGGCGATCCGTCCTATCTACAATGAGCAGTTCTTC.

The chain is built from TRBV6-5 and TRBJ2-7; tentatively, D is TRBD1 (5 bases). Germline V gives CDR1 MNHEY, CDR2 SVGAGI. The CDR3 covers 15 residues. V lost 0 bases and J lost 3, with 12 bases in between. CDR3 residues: CASSYSGPGNYEQYF. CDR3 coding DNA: TGTGCCAGCAGTTACTCGGGGCCTGGAAACTACGAGCAGTACTTC.

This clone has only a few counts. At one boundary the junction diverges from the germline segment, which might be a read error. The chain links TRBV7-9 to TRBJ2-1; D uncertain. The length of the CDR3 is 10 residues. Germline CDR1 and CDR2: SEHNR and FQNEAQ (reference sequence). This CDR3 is CASSRDIVLF. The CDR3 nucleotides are TGTGCCAGCAGCCGCGACATAGTGCTCTTC.

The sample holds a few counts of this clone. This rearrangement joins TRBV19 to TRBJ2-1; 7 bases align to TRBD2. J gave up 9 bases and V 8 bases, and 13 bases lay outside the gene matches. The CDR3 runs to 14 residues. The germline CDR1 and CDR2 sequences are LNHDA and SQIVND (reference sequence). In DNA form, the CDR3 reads TGTGCCAGTTCACGGGAGGTGATCACTATTGAGCAGTTCTTC. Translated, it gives CASSREVITIEQFF.

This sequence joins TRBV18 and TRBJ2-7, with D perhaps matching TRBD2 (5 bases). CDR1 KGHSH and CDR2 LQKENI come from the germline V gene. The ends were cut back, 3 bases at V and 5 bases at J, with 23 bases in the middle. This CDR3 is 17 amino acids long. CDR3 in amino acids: CASSPSMLATFPNEQYF. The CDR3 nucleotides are TGTGCCAGCTCACCCTCCATGCTAGCAACATTTCCTAACGAGCAGTACTTC.

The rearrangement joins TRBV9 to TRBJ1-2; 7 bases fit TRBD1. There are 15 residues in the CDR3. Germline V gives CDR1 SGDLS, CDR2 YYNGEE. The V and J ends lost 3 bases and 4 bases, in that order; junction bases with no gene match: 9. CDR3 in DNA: TGTGCCAGCAGCGCCCGGACAGGAGAAATCTATGGCTACACCTTC. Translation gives CASSARTGEIYGYTF.

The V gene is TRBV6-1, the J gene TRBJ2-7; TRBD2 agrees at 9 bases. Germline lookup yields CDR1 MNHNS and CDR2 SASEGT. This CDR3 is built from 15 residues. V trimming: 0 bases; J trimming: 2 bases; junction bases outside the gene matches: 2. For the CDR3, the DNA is TGTGCCAGCAGTGAAGCGGCGGGGGGGGCCTACGAGCAGTACTTC. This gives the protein CASSEAAGGAYEQYF.

The CDR3 bases are TGTGCCAGCAGCTTAGGACTAGCGGGAAGGGATGAGCAGTTCTTC. It yields the protein CASSLGLAGRDEQFF. The chain joins TRBV7-2 to TRBJ2-1; 11 bases are a match to TRBD2. The CDR3 totals 15 residues. The junction had 4 bases not matched to a gene; V was cut back by 1 base and J by 8 bases. Germline CDR1 and CDR2: SGHTA and FQGNSA.

The CDR3 sequence is CASSPSEASGAFF. The CDR3 DNA reads TGCGCCAGCAGCCCGAGTGAGGCCTCCGGAGCTTTCTTT. The rearrangement joins TRBV5-1 to TRBJ1-1; the D is unclear. The ends were cut back, 4 bases at V and 10 bases at J, with 17 bases in the middle. The CDR3 contains 13 residues. Germline V gene lookup returns CDR1 SGHRS and CDR2 YFSETQ.